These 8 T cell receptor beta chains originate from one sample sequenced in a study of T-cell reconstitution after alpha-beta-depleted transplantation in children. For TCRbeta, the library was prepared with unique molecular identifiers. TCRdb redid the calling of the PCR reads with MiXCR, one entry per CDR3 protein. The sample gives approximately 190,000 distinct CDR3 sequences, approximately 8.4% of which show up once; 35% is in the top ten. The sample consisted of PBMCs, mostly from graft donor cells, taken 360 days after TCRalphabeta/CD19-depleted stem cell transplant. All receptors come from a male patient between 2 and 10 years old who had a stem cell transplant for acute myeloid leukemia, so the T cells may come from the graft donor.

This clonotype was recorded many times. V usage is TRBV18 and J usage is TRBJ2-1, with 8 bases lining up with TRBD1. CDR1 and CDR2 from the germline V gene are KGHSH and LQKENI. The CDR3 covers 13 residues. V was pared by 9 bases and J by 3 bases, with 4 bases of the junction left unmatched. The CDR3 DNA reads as TGTGCCAGTGGACAGGGCCTCTACAATGAGCAGTTCTTC. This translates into CASGQGLYNEQFF. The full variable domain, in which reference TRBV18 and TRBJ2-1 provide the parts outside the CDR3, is NAGVMQNPRHLVRRRGQEARLRCSPMKGHSHVYWYRQLPEEGLKFMVYLQKENIIDESGMPKERFSAEFPKEGPSILRIQQVVRGDSAAYFCASGQGLYNEQFFGPGTRLTVL.

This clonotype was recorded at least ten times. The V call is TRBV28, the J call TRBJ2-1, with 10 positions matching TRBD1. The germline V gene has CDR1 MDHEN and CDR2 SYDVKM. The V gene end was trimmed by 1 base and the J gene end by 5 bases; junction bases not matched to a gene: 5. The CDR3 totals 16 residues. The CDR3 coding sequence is TGTGCCAGCAGTTTATCCCCGGGACAGGGGAACAATGAGCAGTTCTTC. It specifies CASSLSPGQGNNEQFF.

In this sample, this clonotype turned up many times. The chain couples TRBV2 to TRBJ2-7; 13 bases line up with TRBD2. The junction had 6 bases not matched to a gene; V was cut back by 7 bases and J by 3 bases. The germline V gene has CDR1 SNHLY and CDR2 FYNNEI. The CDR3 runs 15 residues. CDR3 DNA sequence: TGTGCCAGCACCCGGGGGACTAGCGGGGACTACGAGCAGTACGTC. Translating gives CASTRGTSGDYEQYV.

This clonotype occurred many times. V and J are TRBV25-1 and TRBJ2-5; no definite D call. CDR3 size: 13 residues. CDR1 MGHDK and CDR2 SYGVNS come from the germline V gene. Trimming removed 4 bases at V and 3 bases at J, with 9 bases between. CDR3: CASSARVKETQYF. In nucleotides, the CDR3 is TGTGCCAGCAGTGCAAGGGTAAAAGAGACCCAGTACTTC. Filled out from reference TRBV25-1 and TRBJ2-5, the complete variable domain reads EADIYQTPRYLVIGTGKKITLECSQTMGHDKMYWYQQDPGMELHLIHYSYGVNSTEKGDLSSESTVSRIRTEHFPLTLESARPSHTSQYLCASSARVKETQYFGPGTRLLVL.

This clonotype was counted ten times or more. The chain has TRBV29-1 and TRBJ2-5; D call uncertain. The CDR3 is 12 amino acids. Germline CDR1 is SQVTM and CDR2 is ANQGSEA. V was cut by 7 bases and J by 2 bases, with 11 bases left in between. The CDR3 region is CSAAGMQETQYF. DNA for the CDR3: TGCAGCGCCGCTGGGATGCAAGAGACCCAGTACTTC.

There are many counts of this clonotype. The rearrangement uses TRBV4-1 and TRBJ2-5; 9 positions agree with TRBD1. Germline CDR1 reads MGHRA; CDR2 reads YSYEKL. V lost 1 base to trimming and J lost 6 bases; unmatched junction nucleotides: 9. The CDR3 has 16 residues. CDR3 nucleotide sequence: TGCGCCAGCAGCCAAGCCTGGGACAGGGCAAAACAGACCCAGTACTTC. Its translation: CASSQAWDRAKQTQYF.

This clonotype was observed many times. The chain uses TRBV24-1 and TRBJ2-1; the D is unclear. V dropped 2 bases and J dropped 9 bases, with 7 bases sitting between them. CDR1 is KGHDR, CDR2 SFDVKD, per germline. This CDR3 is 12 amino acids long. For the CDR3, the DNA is TGTGCCACCAGTGATTCCTCACGTGAGCAGTTCTTC. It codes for CATSDSSREQFF.

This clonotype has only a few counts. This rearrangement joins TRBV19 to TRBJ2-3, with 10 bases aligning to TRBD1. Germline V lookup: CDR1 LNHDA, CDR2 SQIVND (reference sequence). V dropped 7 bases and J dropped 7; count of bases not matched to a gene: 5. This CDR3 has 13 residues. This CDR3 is CASKDRGKNTQYF. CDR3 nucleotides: TGTGCCAGTAAGGACAGGGGGAAGAATACGCAGTATTTT.